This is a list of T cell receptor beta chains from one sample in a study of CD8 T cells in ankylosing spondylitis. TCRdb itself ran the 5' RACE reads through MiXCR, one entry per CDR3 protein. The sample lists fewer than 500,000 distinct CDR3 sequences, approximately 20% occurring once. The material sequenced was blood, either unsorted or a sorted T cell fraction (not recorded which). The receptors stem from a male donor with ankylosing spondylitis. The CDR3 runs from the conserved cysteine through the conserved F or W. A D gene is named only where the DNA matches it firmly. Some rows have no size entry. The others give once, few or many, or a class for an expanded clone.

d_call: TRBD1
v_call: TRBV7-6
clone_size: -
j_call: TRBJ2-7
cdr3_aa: CAVGAGGDYEQYF
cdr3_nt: TGTGCCGTAGGGGCAGGGGGCGATTACGAGCAGTACTTC

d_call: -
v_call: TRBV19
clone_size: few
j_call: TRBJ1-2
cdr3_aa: CASSPQTGYYGYTF
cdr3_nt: TGTGCCAGTAGTCCGCAGACGGGGTACTATGGCTACACCTTC

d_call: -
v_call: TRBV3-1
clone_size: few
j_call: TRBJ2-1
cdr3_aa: CASSPTHRSYNEQFF
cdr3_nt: TGTGCCAGCAGCCCCACCCACCGTTCATACAATGAGCAGTTCTTC

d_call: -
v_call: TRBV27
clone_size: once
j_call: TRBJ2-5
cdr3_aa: CASSSRLGETQYF
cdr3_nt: TGTGCCAGCAGTTCCCGCCTAGGAGAGACCCAGTACTTC

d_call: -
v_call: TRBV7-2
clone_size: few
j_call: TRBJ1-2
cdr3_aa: CASSSYSLVNYGYTF
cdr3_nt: TGTGCCAGCAGCTCCTACAGCCTCGTTAACTATGGCTACACCTTC

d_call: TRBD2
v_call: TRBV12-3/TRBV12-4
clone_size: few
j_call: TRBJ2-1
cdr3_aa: CASSFTGTSGYNEQFF
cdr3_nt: TGTGCCAGCAGTTTTACCGGAACTAGCGGTTACAATGAGCAGTTCTTC

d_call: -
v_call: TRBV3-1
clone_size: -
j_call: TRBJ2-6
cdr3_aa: CASSQDTTGANVLTF
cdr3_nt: TGTGCCAGCAGCCAAGATACAACTGGGGCCAACGTCCTGACTTTC

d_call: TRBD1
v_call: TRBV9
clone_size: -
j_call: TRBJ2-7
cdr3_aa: CASSVAYRGEQYF
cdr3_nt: TGTGCCAGCAGCGTAGCCTACAGGGGCGAGCAGTACTTC

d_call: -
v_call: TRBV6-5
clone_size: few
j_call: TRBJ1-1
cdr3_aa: CASSYSRQLNTEAFF
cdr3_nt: TGTGCCAGCAGTTACTCCCGGCAGTTGAACACTGAAGCTTTCTTT

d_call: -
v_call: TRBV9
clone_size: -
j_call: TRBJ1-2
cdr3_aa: CASSPLGGLNGYTF
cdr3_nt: TGTGCCAGCAGCCCCCTGGGGGGGCTAAATGGCTACACCTTC

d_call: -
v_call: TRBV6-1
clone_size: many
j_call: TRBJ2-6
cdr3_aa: CASGRGTGANVLTF
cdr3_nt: TGTGCCAGCGGCAGGGGTACTGGGGCCAACGTCCTGACTTTC

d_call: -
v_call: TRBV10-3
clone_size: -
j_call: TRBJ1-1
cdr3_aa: CAISDVFTEAFF
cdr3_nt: TGTGCCATCAGTGACGTATTCACTGAAGCTTTCTTT

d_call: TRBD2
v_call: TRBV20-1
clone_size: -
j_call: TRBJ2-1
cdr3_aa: CSARDGSGSPYNEQFF
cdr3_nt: TGCAGTGCTAGAGATGGTAGCGGGAGCCCCTACAATGAGCAGTTCTTC

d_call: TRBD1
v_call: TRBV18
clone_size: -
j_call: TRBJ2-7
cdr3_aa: CASSSVEGQYEQYF
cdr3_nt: TGTGCCAGCTCATCCGTCGAGGGACAGTACGAGCAGTACTTC

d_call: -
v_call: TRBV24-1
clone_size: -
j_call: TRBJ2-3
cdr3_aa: CATSDTGTRLSDTQYF
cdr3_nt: TGTGCCACCAGTGACACCGGGACACGGCTCTCAGATACGCAGTATTTT

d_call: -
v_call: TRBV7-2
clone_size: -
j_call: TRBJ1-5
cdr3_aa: CASGLATWGNQPQHF
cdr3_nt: TGTGCCAGCGGCTTAGCTACTTGGGGGAATCAGCCCCAGCATTTT

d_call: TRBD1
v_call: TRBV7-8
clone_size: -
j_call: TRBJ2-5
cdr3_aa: CASSDGTGGFETQYF
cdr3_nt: TGTGCCAGCAGCGACGGGACAGGGGGATTCGAGACCCAGTACTTC

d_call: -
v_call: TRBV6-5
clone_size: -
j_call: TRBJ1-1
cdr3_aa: CASSREWHRAFF
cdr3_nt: TGTGCCAGCAGTCGAGAGTGGCACAGAGCTTTCTTT

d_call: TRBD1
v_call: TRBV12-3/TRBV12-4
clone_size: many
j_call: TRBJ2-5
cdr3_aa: CASSFGRGRETQYF
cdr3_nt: TGTGCCAGCAGTTTCGGCAGGGGGCGAGAGACCCAGTACTTC

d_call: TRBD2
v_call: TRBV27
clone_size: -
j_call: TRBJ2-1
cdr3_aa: CASSPKTSGRINEQFF
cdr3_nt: TGTGCCAGCAGTCCAAAGACTAGCGGGAGAATCAATGAGCAGTTCTTC

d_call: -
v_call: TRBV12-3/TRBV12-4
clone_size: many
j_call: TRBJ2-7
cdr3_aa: CASSLGGTFYEQYF
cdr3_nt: TGTGCCAGCAGTTTGGGGGGAACGTTCTACGAGCAGTACTTC

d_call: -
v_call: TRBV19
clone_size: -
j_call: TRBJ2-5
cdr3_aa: CASSIVPAAGIETQYF
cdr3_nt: TGTGCCAGTAGTATAGTCCCCGCTGCGGGGATAGAGACCCAGTACTTC

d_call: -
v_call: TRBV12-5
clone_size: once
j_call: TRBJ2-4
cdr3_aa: CASGLTGAEYIQYF
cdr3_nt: TGTGCTAGTGGTTTGACCGGGGCCGAGTACATTCAGTACTTC

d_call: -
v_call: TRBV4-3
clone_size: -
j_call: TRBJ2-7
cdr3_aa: CASSQDIGQFSYEQYF
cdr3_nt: TGCGCCAGCAGCCAAGATATAGGGCAGTTCTCCTACGAGCAGTACTTC

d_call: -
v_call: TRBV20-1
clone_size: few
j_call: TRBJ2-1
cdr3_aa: CSAEGQGLAPNNEQFF
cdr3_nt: TGCAGTGCAGAGGGCCAAGGGCTAGCGCCAAACAATGAGCAGTTCTTC

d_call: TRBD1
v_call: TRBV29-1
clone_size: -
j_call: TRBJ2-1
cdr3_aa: CSVATGNNEQFF
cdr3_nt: TGCAGCGTAGCGACAGGGAACAATGAGCAGTTCTTC

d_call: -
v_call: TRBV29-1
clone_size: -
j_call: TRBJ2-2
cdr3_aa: CSVLGPGNTGELFF
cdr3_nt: TGCAGCGTTTTGGGTCCGGGTAACACCGGGGAGCTGTTTTTT

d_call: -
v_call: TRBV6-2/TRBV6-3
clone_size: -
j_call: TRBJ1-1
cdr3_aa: CASTKGYTEAFF
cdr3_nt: TGTGCCAGCACCAAAGGGTACACTGAAGCTTTCTTT

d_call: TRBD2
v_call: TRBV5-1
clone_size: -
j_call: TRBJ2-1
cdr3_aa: CASSLVAGGSQEQFF
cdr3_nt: TGCGCCAGCAGCTTAGTGGCGGGAGGATCCCAGGAGCAGTTCTTC

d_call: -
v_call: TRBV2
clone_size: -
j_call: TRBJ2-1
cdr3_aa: CASRLRAVLFF
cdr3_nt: TGTGCCAGCAGGCTAAGGGCGGTCCTGTTCTTC

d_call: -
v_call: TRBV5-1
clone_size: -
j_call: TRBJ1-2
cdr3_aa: CASSLVTGSYGYTF
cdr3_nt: TGCGCCAGCAGCTTGGTTACAGGATCCTATGGCTACACCTTC

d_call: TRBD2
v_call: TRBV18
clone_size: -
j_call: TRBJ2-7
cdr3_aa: CASSPLAGEAYEQYF
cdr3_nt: TGTGCCAGCTCACCTTTAGCGGGAGAGGCCTACGAGCAGTACTTC

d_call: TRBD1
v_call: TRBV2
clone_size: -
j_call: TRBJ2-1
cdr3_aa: CASGQDQIGVQFF
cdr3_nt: TGTGCCAGCGGACAGGACCAAATTGGCGTGCAGTTCTTC

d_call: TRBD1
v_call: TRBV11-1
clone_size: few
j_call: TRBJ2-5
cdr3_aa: CASSLATHSGTGAETQYF
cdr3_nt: TGTGCCAGCAGCTTAGCGACCCACTCCGGGACAGGAGCAGAGACCCAGTACTTC

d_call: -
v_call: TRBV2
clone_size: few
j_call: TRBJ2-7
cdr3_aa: CASKPGPNTYEQYF
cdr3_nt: TGTGCCAGTAAACCGGGACCTAACACCTACGAGCAGTACTTC

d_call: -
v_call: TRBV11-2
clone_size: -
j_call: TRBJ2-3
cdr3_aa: CASSFGQGTQYF
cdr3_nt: TGTGCCAGCAGCTTTGGTCAGGGTACGCAGTATTTT

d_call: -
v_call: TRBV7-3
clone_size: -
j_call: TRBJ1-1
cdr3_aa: CASSEQGDRHTEAFF
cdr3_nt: TGTGCCAGCAGCGAACAGGGAGATAGGCACACTGAAGCTTTCTTT

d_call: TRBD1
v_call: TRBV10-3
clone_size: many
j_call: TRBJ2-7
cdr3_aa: CAISEDRDSGEQYF
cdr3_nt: TGTGCCATCAGTGAGGACAGGGATTCAGGGGAGCAGTACTTC

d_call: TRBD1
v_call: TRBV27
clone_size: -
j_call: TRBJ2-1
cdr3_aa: CASSSHGRTGAYNEQFF
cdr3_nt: TGTGCCAGCAGTTCTCATGGCAGGACAGGTGCCTACAATGAGCAGTTCTTC

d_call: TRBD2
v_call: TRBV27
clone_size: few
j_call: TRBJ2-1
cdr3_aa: CASSSRRLAGVYEQFF
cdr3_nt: TGTGCCAGCAGTTCCCGAAGGTTAGCGGGGGTCTATGAGCAGTTCTTC

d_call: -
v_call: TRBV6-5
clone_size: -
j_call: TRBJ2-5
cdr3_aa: CASSLDSTRGRPRETQYF
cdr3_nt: TGTGCCAGCAGTTTAGATAGTACCCGAGGCCGCCCAAGAGAGACCCAGTACTTC